One and the same sample provided the 13 T cell receptor beta chains below, sequenced in a study of identifying expanded T cells in peripheral blood. Clones were read by immunoSEQ multiplex PCR, and TCRdb kept only the in-frame ones, dropping some. Among about 110,000 clones, approximately 90% were seen once, and the ten largest hold around 8.2%. Material: blood. The receptors come from a person aged 18 to 75 in good health.

This chain links TRBV6-5 with TRBJ1-2, with D unresolved. The CDR3 is 14 residues long. The V end was cut by 5 bases, the J end by 6 bases, with 16 bases between. Germline CDR1 reads MNHEY; CDR2 reads SVGAGI. CDR3 amino acids: CASSPRVAVNGYTF. The CDR3 DNA sequence: TGTGCCAGCAGTCCCCGGGTGGCGGTGAATGGCTACACCTTC.

This sequence joins TRBV7-6 and TRBJ2-5; unclear D gene. The CDR3 runs 13 residues. V was clipped by 3 bases and J by 2 bases, with 7 bases between them. Germline V gives CDR1 SGHVS, CDR2 FNYEAQ. The CDR3: CASSFQEQETQYF. Written as DNA, the CDR3 is TGTGCCAGCAGCTTTCAGGAACAAGAGACCCAGTACTTC.

The J gene is TRBJ2-7, the V gene TRBV5-1; D tentatively fits TRBD1 or TRBD2 (5 bases each). Germline values: CDR1 SGHRS, CDR2 YFSETQ. The V end lost 6 bases, the J end lost 5 bases, and 21 bases lay between the germline ends. The CDR3 is made up of 15 amino acids. The CDR3 region is CASNVLGRGFHEQYF. CDR3 DNA: TGCGCCAGCAACGTCCTGGGGCGAGGGTTCCACGAGCAGTACTTC. The whole variable domain, remainder taken from reference TRBV5-1 and TRBJ2-7, is KAGVTQTPRYLIKTRGQQVTLSCSPISGHRSVSWYQQTPGQGLQFLFEYFSETQRNKGNFPGRFSGRQFSNSRSEMNVSTLELGDSALYLCASNVLGRGFHEQYFGPGTRLTVT.

The table lists this clone with a few counts. The rearrangement joins TRBV7-9 to TRBJ2-5, with 12 positions matching TRBD2. This CDR3 comprises 16 residues. V trimming: 1 base; J trimming: 4 bases; junction bases outside the gene matches: 4. The germline V gene encodes CDR1 SEHNR and CDR2 FQNEAQ (reference sequence). CDR3 protein: CASSLGLAGDLETQYF. The CDR3, as DNA: TGTGCCAGCAGCTTAGGACTAGCGGGAGATCTAGAGACCCAGTACTTC. The full variable domain, in which reference TRBV7-9 and TRBJ2-5 provide the parts outside the CDR3, is DTGVSQNPRHKITKRGQNVTFRCDPISEHNRLYWYRQTLGQGPEFLTYFQNEAQLEKSRLLSDRFSAERPKGSFSTLEIQRTEQGDSAMYLCASSLGLAGDLETQYFGPGTRLLVL.

The chain employs TRBV27 and TRBJ2-7; TRBD1 might be the D (7 bases). The CDR3 spans 15 residues. The V gene's germline CDR1 is MNHEY and CDR2 SMNVEV (reference sequence). Trimming cost V 2 bases and J 0 bases, with 11 bases left between them. The chain's CDR3 is CASSLGGGSSYEQYF. CDR3 sequence (DNA): TGTGCCAGCAGTTTAGGAGGGGGCTCCTCCTACGAGCAGTACTTC.

The rearrangement joins TRBV6-5 to TRBJ2-7; 8 bases are shared with TRBD2. The CDR3 runs 15 residues. J lost 5 bases, V lost 10 bases, and 16 bases had no gene match. The V gene's germline CDR1 is MNHEY and CDR2 SVGAGI. The CDR3 loop is CATTPGGQGVNEQYF. The DNA of the CDR3 is TGTGCCACCACACCGGGGGGGCAGGGCGTCAACGAGCAGTACTTC.

This chain uses TRBV5-4 with TRBJ1-1, with unresolved D. The length of the CDR3 is 16 residues. The germline CDR1 and CDR2 sequences are SGHNT and YYREEE (reference sequence). V dropped 1 base and J dropped 0 bases, with 13 bases sitting between them. The CDR3 DNA sequence: TGTGCCAGCAGCTTGATCCTCGGCAGCTTGAACACTGAAGCTTTCTTT. This gives the protein CASSLILGSLNTEAFF.

This sequence joins TRBV5-8 and TRBJ2-1; 8 positions agree with TRBD2. Germline CDR1 and CDR2: SGHTS and YDEGEE. This CDR3 comprises 15 residues. The trim removed 2 bases at V and 7 bases at J, leaving 8 bases unmatched. CDR3 protein: CASSFWTSSGNEQFF. CDR3 bases: TGTGCCAGCAGCTTCTGGACTAGCAGTGGGAATGAGCAGTTCTTC. The full variable domain, with the rest looked up from reference TRBV5-8 and TRBJ2-1, is EAGVTQSPTHLIKTRGQQATLRCSPISGHTSVYWYQQALGLGLQFLLWYDEGEERNRGNFPPRFSGRQFPNYSSELNVNALELEDSALYLCASSFWTSSGNEQFFGPGTRLTVL.

This clone is a singleton in its sample. This chain joins TRBV7-9 and TRBJ1-2, with D maybe TRBD1 (6 bases). Trimming removed 5 bases from V and 8 bases from J, with 21 bases in between. From germline, CDR1 is SEHNR and CDR2 FQNEAQ (reference sequence). The CDR3 totals 15 residues. For the CDR3, the DNA is TGTGCCAGCAGCAACCGTCGGGGACAAAAGGGGGGCTACACCTTC. It specifies CASSNRRGQKGGYTF.

The genes are TRBV4-3 and TRBJ2-7; 7 positions agree with TRBD1. The ends lost 1 base at V and 0 bases at J; junction bases unmatched: 3. Per the germline V gene, CDR1 is LGHNA and CDR2 is YSLEER. CDR3 length: 15 residues. The CDR3 reads CASSQARQGSYEQYF. The CDR3 DNA reads as TGCGCCAGCAGCCAAGCCCGACAGGGCTCCTACGAGCAGTACTTC.

This clone was counted a few times. This chain links TRBV9 with TRBJ1-1, with a possible D match to TRBD1 (5 bases). The CDR3 is 15 residues long. The germline V gene has CDR1 SGDLS and CDR2 YYNGEE. The V end was cut by 4 bases, the J end by 4 bases, with 17 bases between. The CDR3 protein is CASSSEGRVSTEAFF. The CDR3, as DNA: TGTGCCAGCAGCTCAGAGGGCAGGGTAAGCACTGAAGCTTTCTTT.

In DNA form, the CDR3 reads TGTGCCTGGGCAGCGCCTAATTCACCCCTCCACTTT. The encoded protein is CAWAAPNSPLHF. This rearrangement joins TRBV30 to TRBJ1-6, with unresolved D. Germline V gene sequence: CDR1 GTSNPN, CDR2 SVGIG (reference sequence). V lost 5 bases and J 6 bases, leaving 8 bases between the germline ends. The CDR3 length is 12 residues.

The V gene is TRBV4-3, the J gene TRBJ2-5, with TRBD2 matching 9 bases. The CDR3 is 15 amino acids. Per germline, CDR1 LGHNA and CDR2 YSLEER. V lost 4 bases and J lost 2; bases outside the gene matches: 5. This CDR3 is CASSPAGGGQETQYF. The DNA of the CDR3 is TGCGCCAGCAGCCCCGCGGGGGGGGGACAAGAGACCCAGTACTTC.